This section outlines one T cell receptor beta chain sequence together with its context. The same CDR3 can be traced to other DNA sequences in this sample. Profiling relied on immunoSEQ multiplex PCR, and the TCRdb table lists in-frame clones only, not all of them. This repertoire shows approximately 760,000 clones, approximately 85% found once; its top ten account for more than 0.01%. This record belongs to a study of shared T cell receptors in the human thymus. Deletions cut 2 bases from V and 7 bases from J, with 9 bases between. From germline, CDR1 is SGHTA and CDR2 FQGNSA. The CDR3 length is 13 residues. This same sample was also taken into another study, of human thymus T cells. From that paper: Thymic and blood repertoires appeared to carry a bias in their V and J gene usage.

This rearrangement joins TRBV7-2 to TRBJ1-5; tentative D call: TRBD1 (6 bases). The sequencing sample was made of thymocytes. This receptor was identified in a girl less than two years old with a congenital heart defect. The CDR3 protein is CASSLQGSQPQHF. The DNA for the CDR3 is TGTGCCAGCAGCTTACAGGGGAGCCAGCCCCAGCATTTT.